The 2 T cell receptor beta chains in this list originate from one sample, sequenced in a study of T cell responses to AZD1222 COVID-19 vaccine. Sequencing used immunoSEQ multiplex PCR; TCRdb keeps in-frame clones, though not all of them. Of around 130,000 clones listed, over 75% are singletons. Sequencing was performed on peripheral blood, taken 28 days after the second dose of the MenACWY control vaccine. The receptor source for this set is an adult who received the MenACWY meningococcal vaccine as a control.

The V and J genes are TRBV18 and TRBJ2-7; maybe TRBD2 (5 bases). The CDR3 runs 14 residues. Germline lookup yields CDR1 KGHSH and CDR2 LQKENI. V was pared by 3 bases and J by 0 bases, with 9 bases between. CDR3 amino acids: CASSPARASYEQYF. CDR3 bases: TGTGCCAGCTCACCCGCGAGGGCCTCCTACGAGCAGTACTTC.

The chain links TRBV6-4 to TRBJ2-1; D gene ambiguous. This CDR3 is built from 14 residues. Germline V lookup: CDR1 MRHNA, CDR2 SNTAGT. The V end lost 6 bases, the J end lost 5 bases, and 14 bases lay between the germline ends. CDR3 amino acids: CASRRHRKHNEQFF. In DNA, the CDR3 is TGTGCCAGCAGGAGACACCGAAAACACAATGAGCAGTTCTTC.